This is a list of T cell receptor beta chains from one sample in a study of cytomegalovirus exposure and HLA in healthy donors. Repertoires were generated with immunoSEQ multiplex PCR, while TCRdb's copy carries only in-frame clones and drops some. The table shows approximately 160,000 clones, with approximately 84% occurring only once. Source material: PBMCs. These receptor sequences come from a boy aged 2 to 10 in good health and CMV-seronegative. CDR3s include the opening cysteine and the closing phenylalanine or tryptophan. The order of the fields is J gene, V gene, CDR3 protein.

TRBJ1-2	TRBV6-6	CASSYSADGYTF
TRBJ2-7	TRBV5-4	CASSSTGTRTDEQYF
TRBJ1-6	TRBV30	CAWSNGQGNSPLHF
TRBJ2-1	TRBV16	CASSQNSYNEQFF
TRBJ2-7	TRBV28	CASMSLETVYEQYF
TRBJ1-5	TRBV6-6	CASEAVSYQPQHF
TRBJ1-4	TRBV19	CASSITRVGEKLFF
TRBJ2-1	TRBV25-1	CASSEYLSGTHNYNEQFF
TRBJ1-4	TRBV11-2	CASSLVQSREKLFF
TRBJ2-3	TRBV14	CASSQVGGGLAELTDTQYF
TRBJ1-4	TRBV11-2	CASRLGGQVGEKLFF
TRBJ2-3	TRBV5-4	CASSLKSGTSGASSTDTQYF
TRBJ2-1	TRBV18	CASSPQGREYNEQFF
TRBJ2-7	TRBV18	CASSRASGRGHYEQYF
TRBJ1-5	TRBV6-1	CASSLDREDQPQHF
TRBJ1-1	TRBV10-1	CASSESTGQSEAFF
TRBJ2-7	TRBV29-1	CSICRTGDYEQYF
TRBJ1-1	TRBV5-4	CASSLQGGRTEAFF
TRBJ2-7	TRBV27	CASSLLRGQGPDEQYF
TRBJ2-1	TRBV5-1	CASSHSRSPYNEQFF
TRBJ2-7	TRBV7-2	CASSRTSGSYEQYF
TRBJ2-7	TRBV4-2	CASSPGGSTYEQYF
TRBJ2-3	TRBV6-1	CASTSGGPTDTQYF
TRBJ2-7	TRBV7-6	CASSLDGAGDYEQYF
TRBJ2-7	TRBV7-2	CASSLRQGLSYEQYF
TRBJ1-1	TRBV5-1	CASSTTGTTEAFF
TRBJ2-2	TRBV9	CASSVLASGSYTGELFF
TRBJ2-5	TRBV18	CASSPGQGEQYF
TRBJ1-1	TRBV6-5	CASSYSELNTEAFF
TRBJ2-3	TRBV28	CASSQTSGKPDTQYF
TRBJ1-1	TRBV5-1	CASSGTGHELEAFF
TRBJ2-1	TRBV10-1	CASSERGLAGVEQFF
TRBJ1-1	TRBV6-5	CASSYIGNTEAFF
TRBJ2-2	TRBV5-4	CASSLPTSGRDTGELFF
TRBJ2-5	TRBV25-1	CASTHGGEGETQYF
TRBJ2-1	TRBV12-5	CASGLILRTYNEQFF
TRBJ2-7	TRBV27	CAIGTGTYEQYF
TRBJ2-5	TRBV6-5	CASSYSEGGWRYF
TRBJ1-5	TRBV6-6	CASSLSNQPQHF
TRBJ1-6	TRBV6-5	CASAREPNSPLHF
TRBJ1-2	TRBV28	CASSLGQGAAF
TRBJ1-1	TRBV20-1	CSATLPTEAFF
TRBJ2-1	TRBV7-3	CASSLASGRPYNEQFF